This T cell receptor beta chain was identified during a study of Graves' ophthalmopathy and Graves' hyperthyroidism. The TCR beta CDR3 regions underwent amplification from RNA transcripts. RT-PCR in the first round used HTBI primers; a second-round multiplex PCR followed. One entry per CDR3 protein results from TCRdb running MiXCR on the multiplex PCR reads. This sample has about 660,000 distinct CDR3 sequences; approximately 39% occur once, and the top ten carry about 3.3%. The CDR3 runs to 12 residues. Germline V CDR1 and CDR2: SGHRS, YFSETQ. The study enrolled ophthalmopathy donors with moderate-to-severe activity, CAS ≥3, NOSPECS ≥4 and duration under 3 months. Study-level points and caveats: The majority of expanded thyroid clonotypes above 0.001 frequency also occurred in blood.

This clonotype was seen repeatedly, ten times or more. What it recognizes is unknown. The junction departs from germline at one end; a sequencing error may be responsible. This receptor was obtained from an adult man with Graves' ophthalmopathy. Sequenced material: peripheral blood. The chain recombines TRBV5-1 with TRBJ2-2; D is uncertain. CDR3 loop: CASSLNTGELFF. Here the CDR3 DNA reads TGTGCCAGCAGCTTAAACACCGGGGAGCTGTTTTTT.